Presented here are 23 T cell receptor beta chains from one specimen sequenced in a study of cytomegalovirus exposure and HLA in healthy donors. PCR primers comprised 60 Vbeta and 13 Jbeta primers. The method was immunoSEQ multiplex PCR; TCRdb's version includes in-frame clones alone and lacks a portion of them. The repertoire holds fewer than 150,000 clones, around 82% seen once, with 6.2% in the top ten. The sequencing input was PBMCs. The receptors shown here come from a woman in her thirties or forties in good health and CMV-seropositive.

V gene TRBV4-2 combines with J gene TRBJ2-3; 7 bases are a match to TRBD1. This CDR3 is 15 amino acids long. Germline assignment: CDR1 LGHNA and CDR2 YNFKEQ. With 0 bases clipped from V and 6 bases from J, the junction kept 6 bases outside the gene matches. The CDR3 protein is CASSQDLKGGDTQYF. The CDR3 region has the DNA TGTGCCAGCAGCCAAGATTTGAAAGGGGGCGATACGCAGTATTTT.

The gene calls are TRBV2 and TRBJ2-1, with TRBD2 matching over 8 bases. Germline values: CDR1 SNHLY, CDR2 FYNNEI. There are 18 residues in the CDR3. V lost 7 bases, J lost 3 bases, and 17 bases stayed unmatched. The CDR3 DNA reads TGTGCCAGCAAGTGGGAGGGCGGGAGGCGGGTCTACTACAATGAGCAGTTCTTC. Protein sequence: CASKWEGGRRVYYNEQFF.

The chain uses TRBV6-5 and TRBJ2-7; D possibly corresponds to TRBD1 (5 bases). Germline V lookup: CDR1 MNHEY, CDR2 SVGAGI. V was pared by 6 bases and J by 0 bases, with 9 bases between. The CDR3 runs to 13 residues. CDR3 in amino acids: CASRARDSYEQYF. The CDR3 DNA follows: TGTGCCAGCAGGGCCAGGGACTCCTACGAGCAGTACTTC.

The chain couples TRBV27 to TRBJ1-2; the match to TRBD1 covers 7 bases. V gave up 3 bases and J gave up 7 bases; unmatched junction bases: 8. CDR1 is MNHEY, CDR2 SMNVEV, per germline (reference sequence). The length of the CDR3 is 14 residues. The CDR3 protein is CASSLRDRDSGYTF. The CDR3 coding sequence is TGTGCCAGCAGTTTGCGTGACAGGGACTCTGGCTACACCTTC.

This clone has only one observation. The chain uses TRBV10-3 and TRBJ1-1, with 8 bases matching TRBD1. The CDR3 spans 15 residues. After removal of 3 bases from V and 5 bases from J, the junction contained 8 bases not matched to a gene. Germline CDR1 ENHRY, CDR2 SYGVKD. This chain's CDR3 is CAISDVGRGLTEAFF. CDR3 DNA sequence: TGTGCCATCAGTGACGTTGGCAGGGGGCTTACTGAAGCTTTCTTT.

The J gene is TRBJ2-1, the V gene TRBV11-3, with D maybe TRBD2 (5 bases). Germline V gene data show CDR1 as SGHNT and CDR2 as YENEEA. With 5 bases removed from V and 3 bases from J, the gap between germline ends came to 8 bases. CDR3 length equals 13 residues. CDR3 region: CASSLRDYNEQFF. In DNA, the CDR3 is TGTGCCAGCAGCCTCCGGGACTACAATGAGCAGTTCTTC.

The chain combines TRBV2 with TRBJ2-3; the match to TRBD1 covers 9 bases. This CDR3 contains 15 residues. Trimming removed 4 bases from V and 5 bases from J; junction bases left unmatched: 7. CDR1 and CDR2 (germline): SNHLY, FYNNEI. The CDR3: CASSAGQGRVDTQYF. The CDR3 DNA sequence: TGTGCCAGCAGTGCCGGACAGGGGCGCGTAGATACGCAGTATTTT.

The gene calls are TRBV6-6 and TRBJ2-5; TRBD2 might be the D (6 bases). This CDR3 is 16 amino acids long. Looked up from germline, CDR1 is MNHNY and CDR2 is SVGAGI (reference sequence). Trimming stripped 6 bases from V and 4 bases from J, with 21 bases between. The CDR3 coding sequence is TGTGCCAGCAGCAGACCCGGGGCGCTGGGGGGAGAGACCCAGTACTTC. This sequence encodes CASSRPGALGGETQYF.

This clone was observed a few times. The rearrangement uses TRBV7-3 and TRBJ2-1; D is unresolved. The germline gives CDR1 SGHTA, CDR2 FQGTGA. V lost 3 bases and J 11 bases, leaving 20 bases between the germline ends. This CDR3 is built from 15 residues. The CDR3 protein is CASSFGSDPLDKQFF. In DNA, the CDR3 is TGTGCCAGCAGCTTCGGGTCTGACCCGCTAGATAAGCAGTTCTTC.

The rearrangement uses TRBV27 and TRBJ2-2, with D possibly TRBD2 on 6 matching bases. Germline loops: CDR1 MNHEY, CDR2 SMNVEV (reference sequence). This CDR3 has 16 residues. V lost 6 bases, J lost 6 bases, and 20 bases lay in between. CDR3 in amino acids: CASSPPGRGWAGELFF. The CDR3 DNA sequence: TGTGCCAGCAGCCCCCCCGGTCGGGGGTGGGCCGGGGAGCTGTTTTTT.

The chain is built from TRBV5-4 and TRBJ2-5; D call uncertain. The CDR3 contains 12 residues. Germline CDR1 is SGHNT and CDR2 is YYREEE (reference sequence). Trimming removed 4 bases from V and 8 bases from J, with 12 bases in between. CDR3 sequence (DNA): TGTGCCAGCAGCACTACCCCGACCACCCAGTACTTC. Amino acid sequence: CASSTTPTTQYF.

The chain recombines TRBV4-1 with TRBJ2-7; TRBD2 matches at 10 bases. The CDR3 loop spans 16 amino acids. Germline loops: CDR1 MGHRA, CDR2 YSYEKL. The ends lost 4 bases at V and 2 bases at J; junction bases unmatched: 8. The CDR3 spells CASSPFPGTSAYEQYF. CDR3 nucleotides: TGCGCCAGCAGCCCCTTCCCCGGGACTAGCGCCTACGAGCAGTACTTC.

The chain has TRBV19 and TRBJ2-6, with 8 nucleotides matching TRBD1. Germline V gene lookup returns CDR1 LNHDA and CDR2 SQIVND (reference sequence). The CDR3 totals 14 residues. The ends lost 8 bases at V and 4 bases at J; junction bases unmatched: 4. The CDR3 spells CASEQGEGANVLTF. CDR3 bases: TGTGCCAGTGAACAGGGGGAAGGGGCCAACGTCCTGACTTTC.

This clone was seen more than once but under ten times. The chain combines TRBV7-8 with TRBJ2-6; 8 bases are shared with TRBD1. Trimming at V came to 5 bases and at J to 0 bases, leaving 6 bases not matched to a gene. The CDR3 is 17 residues long. The germline CDR1 and CDR2 sequences are SGHVS and FQNEAQ. The CDR3 loop reads CASSQGASGSGANVLTF. CDR3 bases: TGTGCCAGCAGCCAGGGGGCGTCGGGCTCTGGGGCCAACGTCCTGACTTTC.

V usage is TRBV10-3 and J usage is TRBJ2-4; TRBD2 matches at 8 bases. CDR1 is ENHRY and CDR2 is SYGVKD in the germline V gene. CDR3 length: 16 residues. The trim removed 0 bases at V and 5 bases at J, leaving 6 bases unmatched. In nucleotides, the CDR3 is TGTGCCATCAGTGAGTCGGGTTTAGCGGGGCAAAACATTCAGTACTTC. Residues: CAISESGLAGQNIQYF.

This clone has just a few counts. V usage is TRBV6-5 and J usage is TRBJ1-3; no firm D call. Germline V gives CDR1 MNHEY, CDR2 SVGAGI. CDR3 length: 14 residues. V dropped 4 bases and J dropped 4 bases, with 11 bases sitting between them. Written as DNA, the CDR3 is TGTGCCAGCAGTTTATTGGGCAGGGGAAACACCATATATTTT. Its protein is CASSLLGRGNTIYF.

The chain couples TRBV18 to TRBJ2-2; tentative D call: TRBD1 (7 bases). Germline assignment: CDR1 KGHSH and CDR2 LQKENI. The CDR3 is 16 amino acids. Between the trimmed V and J ends, which lost 1 base and 1 base, there was a span of 10 bases. The CDR3 DNA is TGTGCCAGCTCACCACGTCAGGGGGGGAACACCGGGGAGCTGTTTTTT. Translation: CASSPRQGGNTGELFF.

In this sample, this clone turned up once. The chain employs TRBV28 and TRBJ2-3; D perhaps matches TRBD2 (6 bases). The V and J ends lost 6 bases and 3 bases respectively, with 13 bases between them. CDR3 size: 14 residues. Germline V gives CDR1 MDHEN, CDR2 SYDVKM. Written as DNA, the CDR3 is TGTGCCAGCAGGTCCCCCCGGGAGACAGATACGCAGTATTTT. As protein: CASRSPRETDTQYF.

The V call is TRBV11-2, the J call TRBJ2-5; D possibly corresponds to TRBD2 (5 bases). CDR1 SGHAT and CDR2 FQNNGV come from the germline V gene. The CDR3 contains 15 residues. Trimming took off 3 bases at V and 4 bases at J, with 15 bases between the two ends. The CDR3 DNA is TGTGCCAGCAGCTTCTCTACTAGTGCTGGAGAGACCCAGTACTTC. Protein: CASSFSTSAGETQYF.

This clone has more than one count but fewer than ten. V usage is TRBV6-5 and J usage is TRBJ2-3; maybe TRBD2 (5 bases). V was clipped by 0 bases and J by 6 bases, with 13 bases between them. CDR3 length: 15 residues. Germline lookup yields CDR1 MNHEY and CDR2 SVGAGI. Here the CDR3 DNA reads TGTGCCAGCAGTTACTCCCGAGCGGCCCCGGATACGCAGTATTTT. Encoded protein: CASSYSRAAPDTQYF.

The V call is TRBV9, the J call TRBJ2-1, with a weak D call TRBD2 (6 bases). Trimming removed 0 bases from V and 2 bases from J, with 6 bases in between. This CDR3 spans 14 amino acids. Germline V gene sequence: CDR1 SGDLS, CDR2 YYNGEE. CDR3 sequence reads: CASSVAGAYNEQFF. The CDR3, as DNA: TGTGCCAGCAGCGTAGCGGGAGCCTACAATGAGCAGTTCTTC.

This clone was recorded a few times. The genes are TRBV9 and TRBJ2-2; 7 nucleotides line up with TRBD1. Trimming removed 7 bases from V and 4 bases from J; junction bases left unmatched: 4. This CDR3 has 13 residues. Germline values: CDR1 SGDLS, CDR2 YYNGEE. The CDR3: CASGTVVTGELFF. In DNA, the CDR3 is TGTGCCAGCGGGACAGTCGTCACCGGGGAGCTGTTTTTT.

This clone turned up a few times. J is TRBJ2-2 and V is TRBV29-1; 12 bases agree with TRBD2. J lost 8 bases, V lost 7 bases, and 8 bases had no gene match. The CDR3 totals 14 residues. CDR1 is SQVTM, CDR2 ANQGSEA, per germline. Here the CDR3 DNA reads TGCAGCGCTAGACGGACTAGCGGGACTGGGGAGCTGTTTTTT. Protein product: CSARRTSGTGELFF.